The present T cell receptor beta chain was sequenced within a study of blood T cell repertoires in COVID-19 (dated by TCRdb to 2018 to 2021). At the level of the whole study: Collaborator samples came from the United States, Italy and Spain and covered acute and convalescent phases of COVID-19. The prospective study material was composed of cDNA or gDNA derived from T cells, B-cell-depleted T cells, or PBMCs. The repertoires were made available in a free public database intended to serve as a resource for research on the immune response to SARS-CoV-2. The sample metadata nearly always contained a de-identified subject ID, COVID-19 status, age in years and sex. Samples came from the ongoing ImmuneRACE study (first 160 participants) plus 1,254 subjects from 6 global collaborators. Subjects who had been exposed to COVID-19, were actively infected with it, or had recovered from it provided the deeply sampled blood TCRbeta repertoires that made up the dataset. HLA class I and class II types, where available, came from metadata supplied by the sample provider rather than from assay-based typing. The paper as a whole reports these results and caveats: The quantity of clinical and demographic metadata differed by source and by participant and was supplied without curation.

Comment on this clone: The antigen it recognizes is unknown. No much larger clone is present one base from it, and per-base qualities are unavailable.

TCRbeta CDR3 regions were amplified from genomic DNA using the immunoSEQ Assay, a bias-controlled multiplex PCR. Turning to the authors' computational methods: The number of nucleated cells in each sample was estimated from the amplification of reference gene primers within the assay. To quantify the absolute abundance of each unique TCRbeta CDR3 rearrangement, sequence reads were collapsed and filtered. For each sample, productive Simpson clonality was calculated as the square root of Simpson's diversity index across productive rearrangements. In its TCRdb copy, this immuneACCESS table keeps in-frame sequences only and misses some clones. Where compared with another copy, unresolved V genes explain less than half of these, and the others have no known cause. That table supplies the V and J calls and clone size; D and trimming were determined from the DNA. Present in this sample are about 28,000 clones, roughly 93% of which were seen just once. More than 0.8% of the sample belongs to the ten largest clones.

One collaborating source in Seattle enrolled patients during active infection and followed them longitudinally through the course of disease. Each collaborating institution followed its own protocols to collect whole blood in K2EDTA tubes. For TCRbeta analysis, collaborators shipped samples in one of three forms: frozen whole blood, isolated PBMCs, or DNA extracted from either of those sample types. Inclusive of the bounding cysteine and phenylalanine, the CDR3 is 16 residues long. Only the CDR3 portion is preserved as DNA: 48 bases, with reading frame beginning at the first base. CDR1 and CDR2 were assigned from the germline V gene as MNHNS and SASEGT. V and J are trimmed by 4 bases and 2 bases, and the gene matches miss 6 bases of the junction.

The sequenced material came from peripheral blood. The chain employs TRBV6-1 and TRBJ2-5, and TRBD1 matches 11 of the central bases. The receptor comes from a woman aged 70-85 years with COVID-19, enrolled during active disease. The CDR3 region reads CASSVPGTGGQETQYF. The nucleotide sequence is given as TGTGCCAGCAGTGTACCCGGGACAGGGGGTCAAGAGACCCAGTACTTC.